This T cell receptor (beta chain) was recovered during a study of blood T cell repertoires in COVID-19. Only in-frame clones appear in the TCRdb table, and some are missing; sequencing was by immunoSEQ multiplex PCR. The table lists around 190,000 clones, more than 80% of them singletons. The germline CDR1 and CDR2 sequences are SGHRS and YFSETQ. Trimming removed 4 bases from V and 6 bases from J, with 18 bases in between. The CDR3 has 15 amino acids. The sample consisted of peripheral blood. This receptor was identified in a woman aged 55-70 years with acute or convalescent COVID-19. The chain joins TRBV5-1 to TRBJ2-3, with D uncertain. DNA for the CDR3: TGCGCCAGCAGCCCCGATAGACTTTCCCAGGATACGCAGTATTTT. Translation: CASSPDRLSQDTQYF.